Below are 32 T cell receptor beta chains sequenced from a single sample in a study of OX40 agonist ivuxolimab in advanced cancers. The table came from immunoSEQ multiplex PCR; TCRdb's copy has only in-frame clones and leaves some out. The data hold about 99,000 clones, with approximately 94% observed a single time. Sample: CD4+ or CD8+ T cells sorted from blood, taken in a trial of the OX40 agonist ivuxolimab. These receptors were obtained from an adult with an advanced solid tumor such as melanoma, head and neck, liver or kidney cancer.

This chain uses TRBV7-9 with TRBJ2-7; 8 bases match TRBD1. Germline assignment: CDR1 SEHNR and CDR2 FQNEAQ (reference sequence). The CDR3 totals 14 residues. Trimming cost V 4 bases and J 2 bases; bases outside gene matches: 4. CDR3 sequence (DNA): TGTGCCAGCAGCTGGACAGGGAAAGCCTACGAGCAGTACTTC. Protein product: CASSWTGKAYEQYF.

The chain carries TRBV19 and TRBJ2-1; TRBD2 aligns across 10 bases. J lost 7 bases, V lost 10 bases, and 10 bases had no gene match. The germline V gene encodes CDR1 LNHDA and CDR2 SQIVND (reference sequence). The CDR3 runs to 14 residues. The CDR3 loop is CATGAGGPLNEQFF. The DNA of the CDR3 is TGTGCCACGGGAGCGGGAGGGCCTCTGAATGAGCAGTTCTTC.

This clone was seen a few times. The chain links TRBV4-1 to TRBJ1-5; unclear D gene. This CDR3 region has 14 residues. Trimming removed 0 bases from V and 7 bases from J, with 10 bases in between. The germline gives CDR1 MGHRA, CDR2 YSYEKL. CDR3 sequence reads: CASSQDAELQPQHF. As DNA, the CDR3 is TGCGCCAGCAGCCAAGATGCGGAGTTACAGCCCCAGCATTTT.

The chain links TRBV7-6 to TRBJ2-1, with D maybe TRBD2 (7 bases). This CDR3 has 15 amino acids. Germline values: CDR1 SGHVS, CDR2 FNYEAQ. Trimming pared 1 base from V and 4 bases from J, leaving 11 bases between. Written as DNA, the CDR3 is TGTGCCAGCAGCTTAGGGGGGGGCAGGTACAATGAGCAGTTCTTC. Translated: CASSLGGGRYNEQFF. Using reference TRBV7-6 and TRBJ2-1 for the parts outside the CDR3, the full variable domain is GAGVSQSPRYKVTKRGQDVALRCDPISGHVSLYWYRQALGQGPEFLTYFNYEAQQDKSGLPNDRFSAERPEGSISTLTIQRTEQRDSAMYRCASSLGGGRYNEQFFGPGTRLTVL.

J is TRBJ2-2 and V is TRBV7-9; the D gene is possibly TRBD2 (7 bases). V lost 8 bases to trimming and J lost 3 bases, with 16 bases between them. The CDR3 has 15 residues. The germline V gene encodes CDR1 SEHNR and CDR2 FQNEAQ (reference sequence). CDR3 DNA: TGTGCCAGCGCGACGAGAGGGGGGGACACCGGGGAGCTGTTTTTT. Translating gives CASATRGGDTGELFF.

This sequence joins TRBV6-5 and TRBJ2-7; 9 nucleotides line up with TRBD2. The V gene end was trimmed by 2 bases and the J gene end by 2 bases; junction bases not matched to a gene: 4. The CDR3 covers 15 residues. Germline V gene lookup returns CDR1 MNHEY and CDR2 SVGAGI. In nucleotides, the CDR3 is TGTGCCAGCAGTTACCCAGAGCGGGGGGCCTACGAGCAGTACTTC. This gives the protein CASSYPERGAYEQYF.

V gene TRBV27 combines with J gene TRBJ1-5, with 8 nucleotides matching TRBD1. V gave up 7 bases and J gave up 1 base; unmatched junction bases: 3. Per the germline V gene, CDR1 is MNHEY and CDR2 is SMNVEV (reference sequence). The CDR3 sequence is 14 residues long. The CDR3 DNA reads TGTGCCAGCAAAAACAGGGGGAGCAATCAGCCCCAGCATTTT. Translating gives CASKNRGSNQPQHF.

This clone was seen a single time. The chain combines TRBV19 with TRBJ2-1; no firm D call. Trimming pared 7 bases from V and 7 bases from J, leaving 8 bases between. This CDR3 comprises 11 residues. CDR1 and CDR2 (germline): LNHDA, SQIVND (reference sequence). The CDR3 is CASTWANEQFF. CDR3 nucleotide sequence: TGTGCCAGTACTTGGGCTAATGAGCAGTTCTTC. The full variable domain, in which reference TRBV19 and TRBJ2-1 provide the parts outside the CDR3, is DGGITQSPKYLFRKEGQNVTLSCEQNLNHDAMYWYRQDPGQGLRLIYYSQIVNDFQKGDIAEGYSVSREKKESFPLTVTSAQKNPTAFYLCASTWANEQFFGPGTRLTVL.

The CDR3 here is CASSLSQWGGETQYF. DNA for the CDR3: TGTGCCAGCAGTTTATCCCAGTGGGGCGGAGAGACCCAGTACTTC. The V gene is TRBV27, the J gene TRBJ2-5; TRBD1 might be the D (5 bases). Germline lookup yields CDR1 MNHEY and CDR2 SMNVEV (reference sequence). The CDR3 runs to 15 residues. Deletions cut 0 bases from V and 4 bases from J, with 12 bases between.

The V gene is TRBV4-1, the J gene TRBJ1-1; D is unresolved. V dropped 1 base and J dropped 7 bases, with 7 bases sitting between them. The CDR3 covers 12 residues. CDR1 and CDR2 (germline): MGHRA, YSYEKL. The CDR3 bases are TGCGCCAGCAGCCAAGGGCAGCTTGAAGCTTTCTTT. Protein sequence: CASSQGQLEAFF.

The rearrangement joins TRBV7-6 to TRBJ2-1; 12 bases line up with TRBD2. Germline V CDR1 and CDR2: SGHVS, FNYEAQ. V shed 1 base, J shed 5 bases, and the junction held 9 bases outside the gene matches. The CDR3 runs to 18 residues. In nucleotides, the CDR3 is TGTGCCAGCAGCTTAGGACTAGCGGGAGACCAATCCGACAATGAGCAGTTCTTC. This sequence encodes CASSLGLAGDQSDNEQFF.

This chain links TRBV20-1 with TRBJ1-1; the D is unclear. Per germline, CDR1 DFQATT and CDR2 SNEGSKA (reference sequence). The CDR3 is 11 amino acids. With 8 bases removed from V and 0 bases from J, the gap between germline ends came to 7 bases. The CDR3: CSPLVNTEAFF. DNA of the CDR3: TGCAGTCCCCTGGTGAACACTGAAGCTTTCTTT.

V gene TRBV7-8 combines with J gene TRBJ2-2; tentative D call: TRBD1 (5 bases). Trimming removed 4 bases from V and 6 bases from J, with 9 bases in between. The CDR3 is 13 amino acids. Germline assignment: CDR1 SGHVS and CDR2 FQNEAQ. The CDR3 spells CASSSSGPGELFF. The CDR3 nucleotides are TGTGCCAGCAGCTCATCAGGGCCCGGGGAGCTGTTTTTT.

CDR3 DNA sequence: TGTGCTAGTGGTTTGCCCCACGGGCCCCTATTCATCTACGAGCAGTACTTC. Translated: CASGLPHGPLFIYEQYF. The rearrangement joins TRBV12-5 to TRBJ2-7, with D uncertain. The CDR3 loop spans 17 amino acids. Germline CDR1 reads LGHNT; CDR2 reads FRNRAP. The V end lost 2 bases, the J end lost 3 bases, and 20 bases lay between the germline ends.

CDR3 sequence (DNA): TGCGCCAGCAGTCAACCTCCTCGGGACAGGGGGCTTGGTGGGACCGGGGAGCTGTTTTTT. Residues: CASSQPPRDRGLGGTGELFF. The chain joins TRBV23-1 to TRBJ2-2, with TRBD1 matching 12 bases. TRBV23-1 counts as an open reading frame of uncertain function. The CDR3 contains 20 residues. J gave up 5 bases and V 2 bases, and 15 bases lay outside the gene matches.

J is TRBJ2-7 and V is TRBV5-1, with D hard to call. CDR3 size: 16 residues. V was trimmed by 4 bases and J by 0 bases, leaving 17 bases between them. CDR1 SGHRS and CDR2 YFSETQ come from the germline V gene. The CDR3: CASSDSDALDSYEQYF. CDR3 sequence (DNA): TGCGCCAGCAGCGACTCGGACGCACTCGACTCCTACGAGCAGTACTTC.

This chain uses TRBV28 with TRBJ2-3; TRBD2 agrees at 11 bases. J gave up 5 bases and V 3 bases, and 4 bases lay outside the gene matches. CDR1 is MDHEN and CDR2 is SYDVKM in the germline V gene. CDR3 size: 15 residues. As DNA, the CDR3 is TGTGCCAGCAGTTTTAATAGCGGGAGGGTAGATACGCAGTATTTT. Protein sequence: CASSFNSGRVDTQYF.

The V call is TRBV28, the J call TRBJ1-1; D is ambiguous. V dropped 6 bases and J dropped 2 bases, with 7 bases sitting between them. This CDR3 region has 12 residues. Germline loops: CDR1 MDHEN, CDR2 SYDVKM. The CDR3 reads CASSRRNTEAFF. Written as DNA, the CDR3 is TGTGCCAGCAGCAGAAGAAACACTGAAGCTTTCTTT. The variable domain in full, with the rest retrieved from reference TRBV28 and TRBJ1-1, is DVKVTQSSRYLVKRTGEKVFLECVQDMDHENMFWYRQDPGLGLRLIYFSYDVKMKEKGDIPEGYSVSREKKERFSLILESASTNQTSMYLCASSRRNTEAFFGQGTRLTVV.

This clone was seen a handful of times. V and J are TRBV29-1 and TRBJ1-2; weak D call: TRBD1 (6 bases). V was trimmed by 7 bases and J by 7 bases, leaving 13 bases between them. The CDR3 spans 11 residues. Germline V gene data show CDR1 as SQVTM and CDR2 as ANQGSEA. CDR3 in amino acids: CSDARGRGYTF. For the CDR3, the DNA is TGCAGCGACGCCAGGGGTCGTGGCTACACCTTC.

The rearrangement joins TRBV7-2 to TRBJ1-1; a weak D match, TRBD1 (6 bases). This CDR3 region has 12 residues. Trimming cost V 10 bases and J 0 bases, with 9 bases left between them. Germline V gene lookup returns CDR1 SGHTA and CDR2 FQGNSA. Here the CDR3 reads CAIGGLNTEAFF. CDR3 bases: TGTGCCATCGGGGGGCTGAACACTGAAGCTTTCTTT.

The CDR3 nucleotides read TGCAGCGTTGGGAGGGAACAGGATAACTATGGCTACACCTTC. Its protein is CSVGREQDNYGYTF. The chain is built from TRBV29-1 and TRBJ1-2; possible D gene TRBD1, 5 bases. The V gene lost 4 bases and the J gene lost 1 base, with 13 bases spanning the gap. CDR1 is SQVTM, CDR2 ANQGSEA, per germline. The CDR3 consists of 14 residues.

The genes are TRBV28 and TRBJ2-7; 12 positions match TRBD2. This CDR3 is built from 15 residues. The junction had 3 bases not matched to a gene; V was cut back by 3 bases and J by 3 bases. The germline V gene has CDR1 MDHEN and CDR2 SYDVKM. In DNA, the CDR3 is TGTGCCAGCAGTTTCCCGACTAGCGGGAGCTACGAGCAGTACTTC. It codes for CASSFPTSGSYEQYF.

V usage is TRBV4-3 and J usage is TRBJ2-1; D remains unclear. The CDR3 has 16 amino acids. V gave up 0 bases and J gave up 0 bases, with 9 bases separating them. Per germline, CDR1 LGHNA and CDR2 YSLEER. The CDR3 coding sequence is TGCGCCAGCAGCCAAGAAAACAGTAACTCCTACAATGAGCAGTTCTTC. It codes for CASSQENSNSYNEQFF.

This clone was seen just once. The genes are TRBV28 and TRBJ2-5; D remains ambiguous. CDR1 and CDR2 from the germline V gene are MDHEN and SYDVKM. The V and J ends lost 6 bases and 2 bases respectively, with 13 bases between them. The CDR3 length is 14 residues. CDR3 bases: TGTGCCAGCAGGAGACCAACCGGACAAGAGACCCAGTACTTC. It encodes CASRRPTGQETQYF.

J is TRBJ2-7 and V is TRBV7-9; 9 nucleotides match TRBD1. Germline V CDR1 and CDR2: SEHNR, FQNEAQ (reference sequence). This CDR3 is built from 14 residues. The J segment lost 1 base and the V segment lost 4 bases, leaving 2 bases of the junction unmatched. The CDR3 loop is CASSSGQGSYEQYF. For the CDR3, the DNA is TGTGCCAGCAGCTCGGGACAGGGATCCTACGAGCAGTACTTC.

The chain carries TRBV27 and TRBJ2-2; 7 bases map to TRBD1. Trimming cost V 7 bases and J 5 bases; bases outside gene matches: 4. The CDR3 extends over 13 amino acids. Germline V CDR1 and CDR2: MNHEY, SMNVEV (reference sequence). CDR3 bases: TGTGCCAGCACCCTGACAGGGACCGGGGAGCTGTTTTTT. Its translation: CASTLTGTGELFF.

This clone has more than one count but fewer than ten. The CDR3 bases are TGTGCCAGCAGCTCGGACAGGGCCGCCTACGAGCAGTACTTC. Translated, it gives CASSSDRAAYEQYF. The chain couples TRBV27 to TRBJ2-7; the match to TRBD1 covers 8 bases. This CDR3 is built from 14 residues. Trimming removed 6 bases from V and 2 bases from J; junction bases left unmatched: 6. Germline CDR1 reads MNHEY; CDR2 reads SMNVEV (reference sequence).

The chain links TRBV5-6 to TRBJ1-6, with TRBD1 matching over 9 bases. The V and J ends lost 2 bases and 10 bases, in that order; junction bases with no gene match: 7. This CDR3 spans 15 amino acids. Germline CDR1 is SGHDT and CDR2 is YYEEEE. The CDR3 loop is CASSLIQGAGSPLHF. DNA of the CDR3: TGTGCCAGCAGCTTAATACAGGGGGCCGGGTCACCCCTCCACTTT.

V gene TRBV27 combines with J gene TRBJ2-1; the D is unclear. Deletions cut 4 bases from V and 6 bases from J, with 7 bases between. CDR1 MNHEY and CDR2 SMNVEV come from the germline V gene (reference sequence). The CDR3 runs 12 residues. The CDR3 bases are TGTGCCAGCAGTTCCCAGGCCAATGAGCAGTTCTTC. Protein: CASSSQANEQFF.

This sequence joins TRBV4-1 and TRBJ1-5; no reliable D call. The V and J ends lost 2 bases and 2 bases respectively, with 16 bases between them. This CDR3 contains 17 residues. Germline V gene sequence: CDR1 MGHRA, CDR2 YSYEKL. In nucleotides, the CDR3 is TGCGCCAGCAGCCAATATGGAGGGAACGGTGGCAATCAGCCCCAGCATTTT. Amino acids: CASSQYGGNGGNQPQHF.

The sample holds one count of this clone. J is TRBJ2-1 and V is TRBV19; 7 bases agree with TRBD2. From germline, CDR1 is LNHDA and CDR2 SQIVND (reference sequence). V lost 8 bases, J lost 8 bases, and 12 bases stayed unmatched. The CDR3 spans 14 residues. The CDR3 sequence is CASRSGGGVDEQFF. CDR3 nucleotides: TGTGCCAGTCGGTCGGGGGGAGGAGTGGATGAGCAGTTCTTC. Together with reference TRBV19 and TRBJ2-1, the CDR3 gives the full variable domain: DGGITQSPKYLFRKEGQNVTLSCEQNLNHDAMYWYRQDPGQGLRLIYYSQIVNDFQKGDIAEGYSVSREKKESFPLTVTSAQKNPTAFYLCASRSGGGVDEQFFGPGTRLTVL.

A single count supports this clone. The rearrangement links TRBV4-3 to TRBJ1-5, with D perhaps matching TRBD1 (6 bases). The V gene lost 0 bases and the J gene lost 4 bases, with 25 bases spanning the gap. The CDR3 runs 20 residues. The germline gives CDR1 LGHNA, CDR2 YSLEER. The CDR3 DNA follows: TGCGCCAGCAGCCAAGAATGGGACAAGTTGACAAAAAGTATGAATCAGCCCCAGCATTTT. Its translation is CASSQEWDKLTKSMNQPQHF.